The 18 T cell receptor beta chains below come from one sample, sequenced in a study of cytomegalovirus exposure and HLA in healthy donors. It was with 60 Vbeta and 13 Jbeta primers that the PCR ran. The data were produced by immunoSEQ multiplex PCR, yet TCRdb's version contains in-frame clones alone and is incomplete. The sample has about 190,000 clones, roughly 80% seen once. The source material was PBMCs. The receptors were gathered from a woman between 25 and 40 years old in good health and CMV-seropositive.

The chain links TRBV11-2 to TRBJ2-5, with D perhaps TRBD2 (5 bases). This CDR3 region has 15 residues. Germline loops: CDR1 SGHAT, CDR2 FQNNGV. The ends were cut back, 1 base at V and 9 bases at J, with 18 bases in the middle. The CDR3 nucleotides read TGTGCCAGCAGCTTAGTTGAATTTGCCCCGGGGTCCCAGTACTTC. This codes for CASSLVEFAPGSQYF.

The J gene is TRBJ1-1, the V gene TRBV7-9; the D is unclear. Trimming removed 3 bases at V and 2 bases at J, with 10 bases between. CDR3 length equals 14 residues. From germline, CDR1 is SEHNR and CDR2 FQNEAQ (reference sequence). This CDR3 is CASSFSTVNTEAFF. DNA for the CDR3: TGTGCCAGCAGCTTCTCCACAGTTAACACTGAAGCTTTCTTT. Together with reference TRBV7-9 and TRBJ1-1, the CDR3 gives the full variable domain: DTGVSQNPRHKITKRGQNVTFRCDPISEHNRLYWYRQTLGQGPEFLTYFQNEAQLEKSRLLSDRFSAERPKGSFSTLEIQRTEQGDSAMYLCASSFSTVNTEAFFGQGTRLTVV.

This sequence joins TRBV5-1 and TRBJ2-5, with 9 positions matching TRBD2. Trimming cost V 7 bases and J 5 bases; bases outside gene matches: 9. This CDR3 contains 14 residues. CDR1 and CDR2 from the germline V gene are SGHRS and YFSETQ. The CDR3 spells CASSPAGGMETQYF. CDR3 nucleotides: TGCGCCAGCTCTCCAGCGGGGGGAATGGAGACCCAGTACTTC.

V and J are TRBV18 and TRBJ1-5; D is unresolved. Germline CDR1 KGHSH, CDR2 LQKENI. This CDR3 spans 13 amino acids. V lost 3 bases to trimming and J lost 7 bases, with 10 bases between them. CDR3 sequence: CASSPYRGQPQHF. The CDR3 DNA reads TGTGCCAGCTCACCGTACCGGGGACAGCCCCAGCATTTT.

CDR3 sequence (DNA): TGTGCCAGCTGGGGGGAGCCGTCCTACGAGCAGTACTTC. The encoded protein is CASWGEPSYEQYF. The J gene is TRBJ2-7, the V gene TRBV2; D is perhaps TRBD2 (6 bases). V shed 8 bases and J shed 1 base, with 12 bases lying between them. The germline V gene encodes CDR1 SNHLY and CDR2 FYNNEI. CDR3 length: 13 amino acids.

V is TRBV7-9 and J is TRBJ1-1; 7 nucleotides align to TRBD1. This CDR3 has 14 amino acids. Trimming removed 3 bases from V and 8 bases from J; junction bases left unmatched: 9. The germline V gene encodes CDR1 SEHNR and CDR2 FQNEAQ (reference sequence). CDR3 in DNA: TGTGCCAGCAGCTTTGGTCCAGGGGGAGTGGAAGCTTTCTTT. This sequence encodes CASSFGPGGVEAFF.

CDR3 protein: CASSPDRTGNTIYF. The CDR3, as DNA: TGTGCCAGCTCACCGGACAGGACGGGAAACACCATATATTTT. The chain has TRBV18 and TRBJ1-3, with 7 bases that match TRBD1. V lost 3 bases to trimming and J lost 4 bases; unmatched junction nucleotides: 3. The germline V gene has CDR1 KGHSH and CDR2 LQKENI. There are 14 residues in the CDR3. Full variable domain (rest looked up from reference TRBV18 and TRBJ1-3): NAGVMQNPRHLVRRRGQEARLRCSPMKGHSHVYWYRQLPEEGLKFMVYLQKENIIDESGMPKERFSAEFPKEGPSILRIQQVVRGDSAAYFCASSPDRTGNTIYFGEGSWLTVV.

The chain is built from TRBV9 and TRBJ1-2, with 8 nucleotides matching TRBD1. In germline, CDR1 is SGDLS, CDR2 YYNGEE. The V gene end was trimmed by 2 bases and the J gene end by 11 bases; junction bases not matched to a gene: 2. The CDR3 length is 11 residues. CDR3 in DNA: TGTGCCAGCAGCGTCACAGGGGGATACACCTTC. Residues: CASSVTGGYTF.

V usage is TRBV11-2 and J usage is TRBJ2-5, with TRBD1 matching 10 bases. Trimming took 5 bases from V and 4 from J; bases not matched to a gene: 7. Germline V gene lookup returns CDR1 SGHAT and CDR2 FQNNGV. The CDR3 loop spans 15 amino acids. CDR3 protein: CASSVMDRGRETQYF. CDR3 nucleotide sequence: TGTGCCAGCAGCGTCATGGACAGGGGGAGAGAGACCCAGTACTTC.

The chain recombines TRBV5-6 with TRBJ2-1, with D maybe TRBD2 (6 bases). V was pared by 2 bases and J by 11 bases, with 8 bases between. The CDR3 is 11 residues long. The germline CDR1 and CDR2 sequences are SGHDT and YYEEEE. The CDR3 sequence: CASSFGGKQFF. The CDR3 coding sequence is TGTGCCAGCAGCTTCGGCGGGAAGCAGTTCTTC.

V gene TRBV5-6 combines with J gene TRBJ2-5; a possible D gene is TRBD2 (6 bases). CDR1 SGHDT and CDR2 YYEEEE come from the germline V gene. The CDR3 loop spans 16 amino acids. Between the trimmed V and J ends, which lost 4 bases and 2 bases, there was a span of 18 bases. The CDR3 sequence is CASSGGTSFEQETQYF. Here the CDR3 DNA reads TGTGCCAGCAGCGGAGGGACTTCTTTTGAGCAAGAGACCCAGTACTTC.

The V and J genes are TRBV14 and TRBJ2-1; no firm D call. The CDR3 runs 16 residues. Trimming took 1 base from V and 0 from J, leaving 10 bases between them. Germline V CDR1 and CDR2: SGHDN, FVKESK. The CDR3 region is CASSQVPLRSYNEQFF. In DNA, the CDR3 is TGTGCCAGCAGCCAAGTCCCTCTACGCTCCTACAATGAGCAGTTCTTC. The whole variable domain, remainder taken from reference TRBV14 and TRBJ2-1, is EAGVTQFPSHSVIEKGQTVTLRCDPISGHDNLYWYRRVMGKEIKFLLHFVKESKQDESGMPNNRFLAERTGGTYSTLKVQPAELEDSGVYFCASSQVPLRSYNEQFFGPGTRLTVL.

This clone was counted only a few times. The chain couples TRBV6-5 to TRBJ2-5; a weak D match, TRBD1 (5 bases). The germline V and J ends were trimmed by 5 bases and 1 base, with 14 bases remaining between them. CDR1 and CDR2 (germline): MNHEY, SVGAGI. The CDR3 spans 15 residues. CDR3 protein: CASSDLDSAQETQYF. As DNA, the CDR3 is TGTGCCAGCAGTGACTTAGACAGCGCCCAAGAGACCCAGTACTTC.

The chain has TRBV6-1 and TRBJ2-7; 7 bases match TRBD1. This CDR3 contains 15 residues. Trimming at V came to 3 bases and at J to 3 bases, leaving 8 bases not matched to a gene. Germline CDR1 MNHNS, CDR2 SASEGT. Written as DNA, the CDR3 is TGTGCCAGCAGTGAGGCACCGGGACAGCTCTACGAGCAGTACTTC. Amino acids: CASSEAPGQLYEQYF.

This clone was counted once. Relative to the germline gene, one junction end is altered; a read error may explain this. V gene TRBV19 combines with J gene TRBJ1-1; D is uncertain. The CDR3 is 12 amino acids. Germline assignment: CDR1 LNHDA and CDR2 SQIVND (reference sequence). CDR3 amino acids: CASSMYRSEAFF. In DNA, the CDR3 is TGTGCCAGTAGTATGTATAGATCTGAGGCTTTCTTT. Supplemented by reference TRBV19 and TRBJ1-1, the full variable domain reads DGGITQSPKYLFRKEGQNVTLSCEQNLNHDAMYWYRQDPGQGLRLIYYSQIVNDFQKGDIAEGYSVSREKKESFPLTVTSAQKNPTAFYLCASSMYRSEAFFGQGTRLTVV.

V usage is TRBV5-5 and J usage is TRBJ2-7; D uncertain. The CDR3 loop spans 12 amino acids. Germline loops: CDR1 SGHKS, CDR2 YYEKEE (reference sequence). V was pared by 2 bases and J by 7 bases, with 10 bases between. The DNA for the CDR3 is TGTGCCAGCAGCTTTTCCGAACGGGAGCAGTACTTC. It translates to CASSFSEREQYF.

CDR3 bases: TGTGCCAGCAGCCCGACGAGAGTTGCGGGAGATCAGCCCCAGCATTTT. Its translation is CASSPTRVAGDQPQHF. V usage is TRBV7-8 and J usage is TRBJ1-5; D call uncertain. CDR1 SGHVS and CDR2 FQNEAQ come from the germline V gene. This CDR3 spans 16 amino acids. V dropped 5 bases and J dropped 5 bases, with 19 bases sitting between them.

CDR3 protein: CASSYGGNNSPLHF. DNA of the CDR3: TGTGCCAGCAGCTACGGGGGGAACAATTCACCCCTCCACTTT. The gene calls are TRBV5-5 and TRBJ1-6, with D possibly matching TRBD1 (5 bases). CDR1 is SGHKS and CDR2 is YYEKEE in the germline V gene (reference sequence). This CDR3 spans 14 amino acids. Deletions cut 3 bases from V and 7 bases from J, with 11 bases between.